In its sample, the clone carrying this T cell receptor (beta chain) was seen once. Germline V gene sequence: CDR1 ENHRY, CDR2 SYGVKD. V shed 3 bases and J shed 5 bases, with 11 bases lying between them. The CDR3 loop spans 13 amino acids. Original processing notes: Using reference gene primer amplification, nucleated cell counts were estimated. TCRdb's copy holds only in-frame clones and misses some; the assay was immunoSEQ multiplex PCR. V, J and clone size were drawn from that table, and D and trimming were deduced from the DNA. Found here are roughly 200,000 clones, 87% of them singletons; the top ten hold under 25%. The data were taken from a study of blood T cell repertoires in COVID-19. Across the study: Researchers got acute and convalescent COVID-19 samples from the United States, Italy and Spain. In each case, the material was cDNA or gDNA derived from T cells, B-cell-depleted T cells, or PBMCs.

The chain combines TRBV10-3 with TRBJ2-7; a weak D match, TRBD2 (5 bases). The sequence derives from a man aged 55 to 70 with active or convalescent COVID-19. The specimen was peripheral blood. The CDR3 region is CAISERGYHEQYF. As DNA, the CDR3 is TGTGCCATCAGTGAACGAGGGTATCACGAGCAGTACTTC.